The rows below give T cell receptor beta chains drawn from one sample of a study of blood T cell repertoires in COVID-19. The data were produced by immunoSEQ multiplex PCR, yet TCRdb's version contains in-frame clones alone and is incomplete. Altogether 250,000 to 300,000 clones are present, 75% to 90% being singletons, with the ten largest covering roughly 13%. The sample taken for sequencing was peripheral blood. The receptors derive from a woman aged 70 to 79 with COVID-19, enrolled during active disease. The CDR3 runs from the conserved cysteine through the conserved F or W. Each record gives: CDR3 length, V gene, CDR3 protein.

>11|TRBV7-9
CASSARDTQYF
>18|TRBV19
CASSQARRQGYDRAPLHF
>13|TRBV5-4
CASSFGRGPGYTF
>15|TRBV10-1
CASSDSGGGYNEQFF
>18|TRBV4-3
CASSQDTDRSSYNSPLHF
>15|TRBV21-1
CASSKARARNEKLFF
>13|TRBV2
CASHRESNTEAFF
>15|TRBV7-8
CASSWGQGIYTEAFF
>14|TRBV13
CASSQRGQNYGYTF
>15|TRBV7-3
CASSTGTRVGDTQYF
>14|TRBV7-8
CASSWGGLNSPLHF
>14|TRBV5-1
CASSLDRSNTEAFF
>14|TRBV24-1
CATSDPGQAGELFF
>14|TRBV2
CASSVNRGFSEAFF
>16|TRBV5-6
CASSLELAGGLETQYF
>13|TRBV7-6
CASTPQGLGELFF
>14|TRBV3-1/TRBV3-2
CASSQDGGFEKLFF
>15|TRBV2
CASSGAGFSSGELFF
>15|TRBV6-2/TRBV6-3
CASSGRGTGAHEQYF
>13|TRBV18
CASSPPLRDEQYF
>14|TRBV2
CASSEYRGGNEQFF
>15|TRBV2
CASSEKPGQVYGYTF
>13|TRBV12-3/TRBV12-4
CASMGTNNQPQHF
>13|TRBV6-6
CASSYSSGDGYTF
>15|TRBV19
CASSTQGYSNQPQHF
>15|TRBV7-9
CASSSASGQGYGYTF
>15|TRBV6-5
CATTSGGALIGELFF
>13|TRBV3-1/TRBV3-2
CASSHRSAYEQYF
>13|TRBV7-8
CASSLTLIYGYTF
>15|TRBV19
CASSIGRESGNTIYF
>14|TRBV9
CASSPGTGGVPQHF
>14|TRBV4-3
CASSRTIIGTEAFF
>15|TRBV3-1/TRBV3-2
CASSQDGGTAYGYTF
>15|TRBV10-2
CASSERGQGSHEQYF
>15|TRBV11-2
CASSLARGVSYEQYF
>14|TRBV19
CASSEQGAGTEAFF
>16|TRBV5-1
CASSAWRNRGDTEAFF
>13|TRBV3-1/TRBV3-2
CASSPGGGETQYF
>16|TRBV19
CASSIFPHARTYEQYF
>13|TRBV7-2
CASSLDPAGTQYF
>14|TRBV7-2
CASSTGGVNSPLHF
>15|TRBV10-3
CAISGNRDSSYEQYF
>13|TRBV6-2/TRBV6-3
CASSYQGRMGYTF
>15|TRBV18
CASSPSWQGYNEQFF
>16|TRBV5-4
CASSRGGQGAKNEQFF